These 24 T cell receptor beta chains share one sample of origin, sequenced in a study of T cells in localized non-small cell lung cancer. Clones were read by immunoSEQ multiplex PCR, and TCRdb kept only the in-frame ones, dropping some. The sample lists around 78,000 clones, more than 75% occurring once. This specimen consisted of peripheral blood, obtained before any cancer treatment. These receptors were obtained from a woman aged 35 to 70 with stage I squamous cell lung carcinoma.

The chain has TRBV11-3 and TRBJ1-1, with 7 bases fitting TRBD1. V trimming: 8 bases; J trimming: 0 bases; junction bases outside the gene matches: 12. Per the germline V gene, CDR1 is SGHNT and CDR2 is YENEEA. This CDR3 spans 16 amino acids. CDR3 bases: TGTGCCAGCCAGGGGGTAAGTCATTCCATGAACACTGAAGCTTTCTTT. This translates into CASQGVSHSMNTEAFF.

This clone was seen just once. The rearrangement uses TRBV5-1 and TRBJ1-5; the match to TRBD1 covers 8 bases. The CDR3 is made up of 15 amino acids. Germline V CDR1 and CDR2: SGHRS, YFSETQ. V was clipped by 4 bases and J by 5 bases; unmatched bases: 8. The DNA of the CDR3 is TGCGCCAGCAGCCTGACAGGGGAAGTCCATCAGCCCCAGCATTTT. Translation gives CASSLTGEVHQPQHF.

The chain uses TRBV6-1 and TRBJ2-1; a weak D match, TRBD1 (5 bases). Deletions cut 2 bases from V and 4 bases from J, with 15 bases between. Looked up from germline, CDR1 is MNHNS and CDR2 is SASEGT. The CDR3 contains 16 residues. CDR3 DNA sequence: TGTGCCAGCAGTGAACTGGACACCCGAAGATACAATGAGCAGTTCTTC. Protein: CASSELDTRRYNEQFF.

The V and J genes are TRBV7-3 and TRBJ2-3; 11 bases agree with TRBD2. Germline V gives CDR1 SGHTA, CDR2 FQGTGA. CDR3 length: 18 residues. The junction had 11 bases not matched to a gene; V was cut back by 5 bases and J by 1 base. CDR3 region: CASSLGIAGGPRTDTQYF. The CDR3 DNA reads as TGTGCCAGCAGCCTGGGCATAGCGGGGGGGCCACGCACAGATACGCAGTATTTT.

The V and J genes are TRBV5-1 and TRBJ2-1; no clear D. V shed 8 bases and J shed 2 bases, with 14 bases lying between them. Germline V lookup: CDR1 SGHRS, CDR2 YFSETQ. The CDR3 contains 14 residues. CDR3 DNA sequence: TGCGCCAGTCAAAAGACCGGTACCTACAATGAGCAGTTCTTC. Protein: CASQKTGTYNEQFF.

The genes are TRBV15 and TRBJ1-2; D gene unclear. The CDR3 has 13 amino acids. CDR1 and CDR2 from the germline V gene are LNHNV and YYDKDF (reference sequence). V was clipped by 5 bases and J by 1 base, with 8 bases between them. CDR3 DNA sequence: TGTGCCACCAGCCCCGACCGTAACTATGGCTACACCTTC. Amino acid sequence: CATSPDRNYGYTF.

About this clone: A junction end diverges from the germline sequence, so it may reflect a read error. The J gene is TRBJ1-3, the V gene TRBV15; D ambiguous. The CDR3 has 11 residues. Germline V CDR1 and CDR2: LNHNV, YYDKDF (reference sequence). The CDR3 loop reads CATSRDGLLWF. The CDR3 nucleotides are TGTGCCACCAGCAGAGATGGCCTCTTGTGGTTT. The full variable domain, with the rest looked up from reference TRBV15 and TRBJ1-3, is DAMVIQNPRYQVTQFGKPVTLSCSQTLNHNVMYWYQQKSSQAPKLLFHYYDKDFNNEADTPDNFQSRRPNTSFCFLDIRSPGLGDTAMYLCATSRDGLLWFGEGSWLTVV.

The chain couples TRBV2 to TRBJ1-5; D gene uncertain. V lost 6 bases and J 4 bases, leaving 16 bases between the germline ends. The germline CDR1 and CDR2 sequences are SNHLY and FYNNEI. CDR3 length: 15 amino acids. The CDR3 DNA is TGTGCCAGCAGAGCGTTGGCGGGGAGGAATCAGCCCCAGCATTTT. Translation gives CASRALAGRNQPQHF.

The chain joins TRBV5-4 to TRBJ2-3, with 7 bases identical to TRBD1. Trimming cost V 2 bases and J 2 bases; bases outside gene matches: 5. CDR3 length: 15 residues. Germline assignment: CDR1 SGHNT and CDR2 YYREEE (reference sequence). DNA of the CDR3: TGTGCCAGCAGCTTCCGGGACAGACCCACAGATACGCAGTATTTT. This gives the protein CASSFRDRPTDTQYF.

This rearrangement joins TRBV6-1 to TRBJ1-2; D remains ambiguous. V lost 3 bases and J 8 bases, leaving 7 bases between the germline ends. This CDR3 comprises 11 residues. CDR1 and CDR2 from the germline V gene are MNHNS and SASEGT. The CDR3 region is CASSDRRGYTF. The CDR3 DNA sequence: TGTGCCAGCAGTGACAGGCGCGGCTACACCTTC.

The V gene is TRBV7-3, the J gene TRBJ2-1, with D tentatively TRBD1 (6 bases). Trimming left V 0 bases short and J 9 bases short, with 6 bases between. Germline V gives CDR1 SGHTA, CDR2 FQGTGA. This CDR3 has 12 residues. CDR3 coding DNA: TGTGCCAGCAGCTTAACACAGGGTGAGCAGTTCTTC. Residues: CASSLTQGEQFF.

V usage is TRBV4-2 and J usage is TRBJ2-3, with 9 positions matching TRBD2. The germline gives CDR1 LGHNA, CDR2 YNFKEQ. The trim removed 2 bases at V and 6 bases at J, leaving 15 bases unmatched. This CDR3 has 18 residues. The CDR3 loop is CASSQSVRRGGLGDTQYF. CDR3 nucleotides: TGTGCCAGCAGCCAATCTGTTAGGCGGGGGGGCCTTGGGGATACGCAGTATTTT.

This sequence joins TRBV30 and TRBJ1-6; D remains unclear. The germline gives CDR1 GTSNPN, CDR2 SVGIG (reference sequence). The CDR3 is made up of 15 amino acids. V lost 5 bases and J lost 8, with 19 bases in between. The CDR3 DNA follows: TGTGCCTGGGCCTCTGATGTTTTCTTCGATTCACCCCTCCACTTT. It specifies CAWASDVFFDSPLHF.

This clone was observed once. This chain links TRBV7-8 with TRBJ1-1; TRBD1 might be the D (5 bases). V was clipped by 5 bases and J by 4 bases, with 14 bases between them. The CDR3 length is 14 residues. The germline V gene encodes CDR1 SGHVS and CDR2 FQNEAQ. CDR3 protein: CASSGSQGATEAFF. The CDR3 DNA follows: TGTGCCAGCAGCGGATCCCAGGGAGCCACTGAAGCTTTCTTT.

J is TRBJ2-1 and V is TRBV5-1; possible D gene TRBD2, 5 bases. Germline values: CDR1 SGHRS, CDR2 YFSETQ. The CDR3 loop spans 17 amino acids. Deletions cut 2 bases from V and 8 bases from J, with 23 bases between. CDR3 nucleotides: TGCGCCAGCAGCTTATTCCTAGCCCACCCGGCCTTCGATGAGCAGTTCTTC. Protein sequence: CASSLFLAHPAFDEQFF.

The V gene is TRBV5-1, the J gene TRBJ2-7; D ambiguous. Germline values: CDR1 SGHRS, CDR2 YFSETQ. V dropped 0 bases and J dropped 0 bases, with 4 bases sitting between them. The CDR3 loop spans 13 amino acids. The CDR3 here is CASSLAVSYEQYF. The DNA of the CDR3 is TGCGCCAGCAGCTTGGCAGTCTCCTACGAGCAGTACTTC.

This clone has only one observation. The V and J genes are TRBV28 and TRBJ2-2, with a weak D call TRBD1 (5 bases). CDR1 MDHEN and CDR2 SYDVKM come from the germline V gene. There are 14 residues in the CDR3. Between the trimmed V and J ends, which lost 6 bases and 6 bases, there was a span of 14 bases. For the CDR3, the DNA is TGTGCCAGCAGCCCTAACAGGTTACCCGGGGAGCTGTTTTTT. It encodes CASSPNRLPGELFF.

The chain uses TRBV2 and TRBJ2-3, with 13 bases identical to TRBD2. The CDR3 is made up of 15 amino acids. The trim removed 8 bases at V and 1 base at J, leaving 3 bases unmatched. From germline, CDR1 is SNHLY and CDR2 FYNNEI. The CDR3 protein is CASCGLAGGTDTQYF. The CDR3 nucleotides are TGTGCCAGCTGTGGACTAGCGGGGGGCACAGATACGCAGTATTTT.

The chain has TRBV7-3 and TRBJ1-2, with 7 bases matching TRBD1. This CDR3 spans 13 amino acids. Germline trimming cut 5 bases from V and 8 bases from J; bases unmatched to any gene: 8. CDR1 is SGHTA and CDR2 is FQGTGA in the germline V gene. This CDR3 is CASSNQGGEGYTF. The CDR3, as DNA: TGTGCCAGCAGCAACCAAGGGGGCGAAGGCTACACCTTC.

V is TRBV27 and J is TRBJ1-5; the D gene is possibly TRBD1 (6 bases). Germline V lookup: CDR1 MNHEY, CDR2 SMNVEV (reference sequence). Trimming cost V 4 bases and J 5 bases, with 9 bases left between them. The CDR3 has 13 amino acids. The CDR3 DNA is TGTGCCAGCAGTTCAGGGGTCGATCAGCCCCAGCATTTT. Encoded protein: CASSSGVDQPQHF.

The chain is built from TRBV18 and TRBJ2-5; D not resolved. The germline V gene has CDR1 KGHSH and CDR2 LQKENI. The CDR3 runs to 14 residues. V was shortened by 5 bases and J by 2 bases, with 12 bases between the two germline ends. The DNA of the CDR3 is TGTGCCAGCTCATTCCGGAATGAACAAGAGACCCAGTACTTC. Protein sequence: CASSFRNEQETQYF.

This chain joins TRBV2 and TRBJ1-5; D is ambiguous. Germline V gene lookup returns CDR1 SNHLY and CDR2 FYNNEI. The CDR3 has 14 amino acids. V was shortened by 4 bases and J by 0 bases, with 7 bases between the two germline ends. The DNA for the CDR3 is TGTGCCAGCAGTGGGGCCTATAGCAATCAGCCCCAGCATTTT. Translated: CASSGAYSNQPQHF.

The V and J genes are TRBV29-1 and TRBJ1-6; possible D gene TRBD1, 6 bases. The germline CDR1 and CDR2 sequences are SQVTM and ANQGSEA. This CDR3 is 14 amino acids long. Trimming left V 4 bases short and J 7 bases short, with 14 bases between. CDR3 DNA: TGCAGCGTTGGAACAGGGCAGGGGAATTCACCCCTCCACTTT. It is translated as CSVGTGQGNSPLHF.

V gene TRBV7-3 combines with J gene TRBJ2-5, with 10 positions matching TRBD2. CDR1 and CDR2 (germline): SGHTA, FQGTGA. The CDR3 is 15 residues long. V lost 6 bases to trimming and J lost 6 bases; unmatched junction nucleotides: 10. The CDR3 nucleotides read TGTGCCAGCAGTCGAAGCGGGGGGGCCGGTCAGACCCAGTACTTC. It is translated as CASSRSGGAGQTQYF.